This is a list of T cell receptor beta chains from one sample in a study of blood T cell repertoires in COVID-19. Using immunoSEQ multiplex PCR, the repertoire was profiled, and TCRdb retains in-frame clones only, with some absent. The table lists about 150,000 clones, about 85% of them singletons. The specimen was peripheral blood. These receptors all stem from a human donor with COVID-19, enrolled during active disease. The donor label of this sample is uncertain. Each CDR3 is given with its conserved first and last residue. Fields, in order: J gene, D gene, V gene, clone size, CDR3 protein, CDR3 DNA. The D gene is left open where the match is weak. Size values are once, few and many counts, or a class for expanded clones, and some rows have none.

TRBJ2-1,TRBD1,TRBV6-6,.,CASSHPPGQTYNEQFF,TGTGCCAGCAGCCACCCCCCGGGACAGACCTACAATGAGCAGTTCTTC
TRBJ2-3,.,TRBV9,.,CASSVAGTSTDTQYF,TGTGCCAGCAGCGTAGCTGGCACCTCCACAGATACGCAGTATTTT
TRBJ2-1,TRBD2,TRBV2,.,CASSEPGLDNEQFF,TGTGCCAGCAGTGAACCTGGACTAGACAATGAGCAGTTCTTC
TRBJ1-4,TRBD1,TRBV28,.,CASRPPGGVNEKLFF,TGTGCCAGCAGACCCCCAGGGGGCGTTAATGAAAAACTGTTTTTT
TRBJ2-1,TRBD2,TRBV28,.,CASSAPGLAANEQFF,TGTGCCAGCAGTGCGCCGGGACTAGCAGCCAATGAGCAGTTCTTC
TRBJ2-3,TRBD2,TRBV4-1,.,CASSQERLAGETDTQYF,TGCGCCAGCAGCCAAGAACGACTAGCGGGAGAAACAGATACGCAGTATTTT
TRBJ1-1,.,TRBV5-1,.,CASKFWQANTEAFF,TGCGCCAGCAAGTTTTGGCAGGCGAACACTGAAGCTTTCTTT
TRBJ1-2,.,TRBV28,few,CASSPSPGGLGYTF,TGTGCCAGCAGTCCCAGCCCCGGGGGACTCGGCTACACCTTC
TRBJ1-1,.,TRBV12-5,.,CASGLSRNTEAFF,TGTGCTAGTGGTTTGAGCCGGAACACTGAAGCTTTCTTT
TRBJ2-1,TRBD2,TRBV9,.,CASSAPSGPISNEQFF,TGTGCCAGCAGCGCCCCTAGCGGGCCAATTAGCAATGAGCAGTTCTTC
TRBJ2-7,.,TRBV11-2,.,CASSLGRGSYEQYF,TGTGCCAGCAGCTTAGGCCGGGGGTCCTACGAGCAGTACTTC
TRBJ1-5,TRBD1,TRBV28,.,CASSPGTGKGNQPQHF,TGTGCCAGCAGTCCCGGGACAGGGAAGGGCAATCAGCCCCAGCATTTT
TRBJ1-6,.,TRBV28,.,CASSLRGNSPLHF,TGTGCCAGCAGTTTAAGGGGAAATTCACCCCTCCACTTT
TRBJ2-7,TRBD1,TRBV3-1/TRBV3-2,.,CASSQVETGGYEQYF,TGTGCCAGCAGCCAAGTCGAGACAGGGGGCTACGAGCAGTACTTC
TRBJ2-5,.,TRBV5-1,.,CASSLVAGQQETQYF,TGCGCCAGCAGCTTGGTGGCAGGGCAACAAGAGACCCAGTACTTC
TRBJ2-7,.,TRBV5-4,few,CASSPGPFGYEQYF,TGTGCCAGCAGCCCTGGCCCCTTCGGGTACGAGCAGTACTTC
TRBJ1-1,.,TRBV5-5,.,CASSLEVRTLTEAFF,TGTGCCAGCAGCTTGGAGGTAAGGACTCTCACTGAAGCTTTCTTT
TRBJ1-2,.,TRBV7-9,.,CASSFDSVYGYTF,TGTGCCAGCAGCTTTGACAGTGTCTATGGCTACACCTTC
TRBJ1-1,TRBD1,TRBV5-4,once,CASRVGQAFSEAFF,TGTGCCAGCAGAGTGGGACAGGCATTCAGTGAAGCTTTCTTT
TRBJ1-5,.,TRBV7-2,.,CASSLDSGNQPQHF,TGTGCCAGCAGCTTAGATAGCGGCAATCAGCCCCAGCATTTT
TRBJ1-2,TRBD1,TRBV18,.,CASSPLGQGIDGYTF,TGTGCCAGCTCACCATTGGGACAGGGGATAGATGGCTACACCTTC
TRBJ1-1,.,TRBV7-3,many,CASSWDWNTEAFF,TGTGCCAGCAGCTGGGACTGGAACACTGAAGCTTTCTTT
TRBJ2-7,.,TRBV2,.,CASSIPRLLSYEQYF,TGTGCCAGCAGTATCCCCAGGTTGTTGTCCTACGAGCAGTACTTC
TRBJ1-2,TRBD1,TRBV18,.,CASSPGQGTGYTF,TGTGCCAGCTCACCGGGACAGGGAACTGGCTACACCTTC
TRBJ2-7,.,TRBV4-1,once,CASSQVWRSGDEQYF,TGCGCCAGCAGCCAAGTCTGGAGGAGTGGGGACGAGCAGTACTTC
TRBJ1-2,.,TRBV19,.,CASSIKGPGYGYTF,TGTGCCAGTAGTATTAAGGGGCCAGGGTATGGCTACACCTTC
TRBJ1-2,.,TRBV7-2,.,CASSLEGLAFLGYGYTF,TGTGCCAGCAGCTTAGAGGGGCTCGCTTTCTTGGGTTATGGCTACACCTTC
TRBJ2-7,TRBD1,TRBV24-1,.,CATSDPGTGGEQYF,TGTGCCACCAGTGACCCCGGGACAGGGGGGGAGCAGTACTTC
TRBJ1-1,.,TRBV29-1,.,CSVYRVRGTEAFF,TGCAGCGTTTATAGGGTAAGGGGCACTGAAGCTTTCTTT
TRBJ1-1,.,TRBV9,.,CASSTGPNTEAFF,TGTGCCAGTTCGACAGGCCCGAACACTGAAGCTTTCTTT
TRBJ1-1,TRBD1,TRBV19,.,CASSWGTGFSTEAFF,TGTGCCAGTAGTTGGGGGACAGGGTTCTCCACTGAAGCTTTCTTT
TRBJ2-7,TRBD1,TRBV12-3/TRBV12-4,once,CASRRTGAYEQYF,TGTGCCAGCAGGCGGACAGGGGCCTACGAGCAGTACTTC
TRBJ1-2,.,TRBV6-5,.,CASSYRRNYGYTF,TGTGCCAGCAGTTACAGGAGAAACTATGGCTACACCTTC
TRBJ2-7,TRBD1,TRBV7-9,.,CASSHLGQEFYEQYF,TGTGCCAGCAGTCATCTTGGACAGGAGTTCTACGAGCAGTACTTC
TRBJ1-4,TRBD1,TRBV15,.,CATSRALQGANEKLFF,TGTGCCACCAGCAGGGCCTTACAGGGGGCTAATGAAAAACTGTTTTTT
TRBJ2-2,.,TRBV5-1,.,CASSLEVRGTGELFF,TGCGCCAGCAGCTTGGAGGTCAGGGGCACCGGGGAGCTGTTTTTT
TRBJ1-2,TRBD1,TRBV29-1,.,CSVGRQGVNTF,TGCAGCGTCGGGAGACAGGGCGTGAACACCTTC
TRBJ2-5,.,TRBV21-1,.,CASSKARQGIQETQYF,TGTGCCAGCAGCAAAGCACGGCAGGGAATACAAGAGACCCAGTACTTC
TRBJ2-2,.,TRBV6-5,.,CASIRQLNTGELFF,TGTGCCAGCATCAGACAATTGAACACCGGGGAGCTGTTTTTT
TRBJ1-2,.,TRBV6-1,.,CASSESGDGYTF,TGTGCCAGCAGTGAATCAGGGGATGGCTACACCTTC
TRBJ2-2,TRBD1,TRBV6-5,.,CASTVTGTTGELFF,TGTGCCAGCACCGTGACAGGGACCACCGGGGAGCTGTTTTTT